The rows below give T cell receptor beta chains drawn from one sample of a study of Ad26.COV2.S vaccination and SARS-CoV-2 variants. Produced via immunoSEQ multiplex PCR; TCRdb's table is partial and in-frame only. The sample shows about 480,000 clones, roughly 85% of them seen only once. This sample comprised peripheral blood, obtained in a trial of Ad26.COV2.S vaccine versus placebo. The receptors shown here come from a person aged 18-65 years who received the Ad26.COV2.S COVID-19 vaccine or a placebo. The CDR3 runs from the conserved cysteine through the conserved F or W. Fields, in order: D gene, clone size, V gene, J gene, CDR3 DNA, CDR3 protein. A D gene is named only where the DNA matches it firmly. Clone size, where shown, is once, few, many, or a class for clones that have expanded.

TRBD2,.,TRBV7-9,TRBJ2-2,TGTGCCAGCAGCTCCCTAGCGGGAGGAGGTACCGGGGAGCTGTTTTTT,CASSSLAGGGTGELFF
.,.,TRBV7-2,TRBJ1-6,TGTGCCAGCAGCTCAACCAGACCGTCTACCCTCCACTTT,CASSSTRPSTLHF
TRBD2,.,TRBV4-2,TRBJ2-1,TGTGCCAGCAGCCAAGCTATAGCGGGAGTGGGCAATGAGCAGTTCTTC,CASSQAIAGVGNEQFF
.,few,TRBV6-4,TRBJ1-3,TGTGCCAGCAATCCCCCCCAACAGGGTACTGGAAACACCATATATTTT,CASNPPQQGTGNTIYF
.,.,TRBV5-4,TRBJ2-5,TGTGCCAGCAGCTCTGAAACTAGCTGGGAGACCCAGTACTTC,CASSSETSWETQYF
.,.,TRBV21-1,TRBJ2-1,TGTGCCAGCAGCAAAGTCATACTAGCGGGGAAACAGGGTGAGCAGTTCTTC,CASSKVILAGKQGEQFF
.,.,TRBV3-1/TRBV3-2,TRBJ2-3,TGTGCCAGCAGTGGGGGATTGGTGCAGTATTTT,CASSGGLVQYF
TRBD1,.,TRBV7-8,TRBJ2-1,TGTGCCAGCAGCCGTACAGGGGTGGTGGGTGGTGAGCAGTTCTTC,CASSRTGVVGGEQFF
.,.,TRBV3-1/TRBV3-2,TRBJ2-2,TGTGCCAGCAGCCTACCCGAGGGGGAGCTGTTTTTT,CASSLPEGELFF
.,.,TRBV2,TRBJ2-5,TGTGCCAGCAGTGGGGATGGTTGGGAGACCCAGTACTTC,CASSGDGWETQYF
.,.,TRBV19,TRBJ2-2,TGTGCCAGTAGCGGGACTTCTACCGGGGAGCTGTTTTTT,CASSGTSTGELFF
.,.,TRBV2,TRBJ1-2,TGTGCCAGCAGTCTCCCGGGACGGGTCTATGGCTACACCTTC,CASSLPGRVYGYTF
TRBD2,.,TRBV27,TRBJ2-5,TGTGCCAGCAGTTACACGGGAGGGCGAGAGACCCAGTACTTC,CASSYTGGRETQYF
.,.,TRBV10-3,TRBJ2-7,TGTGCCATCAGTGAGACATCCTACGAGCAGTACTTC,CAISETSYEQYF
TRBD2,.,TRBV20-1,TRBJ2-2,TGCAGTGCTAGTTGGAGCGGGAGAAGAAACACCGGGGAGCTGTTTTTT,CSASWSGRRNTGELFF
TRBD2,.,TRBV5-4,TRBJ2-2,TGTGCCAGCAGCTTGGAGACACGACTAGCGGCAAACACCGGGGAGCTGTTTTTT,CASSLETRLAANTGELFF
.,.,TRBV3-1/TRBV3-2,TRBJ2-5,TGTGCCAGCAGCGGGCCCCAGTCCAGGTTGGTGACCCAGTACTTC,CASSGPQSRLVTQYF
.,few,TRBV7-9,TRBJ2-7,TGTGCCAGCATCTCGGGACTCAGCTCCTACGAGCAGTACTTC,CASISGLSSYEQYF
TRBD1,.,TRBV28,TRBJ1-5,TGTGCCAGCAGTCCGCACAGGGGGCGTAGCAATCAGCCCCAGCATTTT,CASSPHRGRSNQPQHF
TRBD2,.,TRBV2,TRBJ2-3,TGTGCCAGCAGTGAATACGACCCTCTAGCGGGACTTAGCACAGATACGCAGTATTTT,CASSEYDPLAGLSTDTQYF
TRBD2,.,TRBV6-5,TRBJ2-3,TGTGCCAGCAGACTAGCGGGAGGCCGCACAGATACGCAGTATTTT,CASRLAGGRTDTQYF
.,.,TRBV27,TRBJ1-3,TGTGCCAGCAGTTTATCTGGGCCTTGGAAGGGTTTGGACTCTGGAAACACCATATATTTT,CASSLSGPWKGLDSGNTIYF
TRBD1,once,TRBV9,TRBJ2-3,TGTGCCAGCAGCGTAGCTACTACCGGGACAGGGTTTTTAGATACGCAGTATTTT,CASSVATTGTGFLDTQYF
.,.,TRBV18,TRBJ1-4,TGTGCCAGCTCACCGCTCAGGGATGGTGAAAAACTGTTTTTT,CASSPLRDGEKLFF
.,.,TRBV19,TRBJ2-1,TGTGCCAGTAGAATAGGGGGGAGCTCCTACAATGAGCAGTTCTTC,CASRIGGSSYNEQFF
TRBD1,few,TRBV24-1,TRBJ2-1,TGTGCCACCAGTGATTACAGGGGAATTGAGCAGTTCTTC,CATSDYRGIEQFF
TRBD2,.,TRBV3-1/TRBV3-2,TRBJ2-3,TGTGCCAGCAGCCCAGACCACACCGGGACTAGTGCGCAGTATTTT,CASSPDHTGTSAQYF
.,.,TRBV19,TRBJ1-5,TGTGCCAGTACCAAAGGTCGGGGAAGCAATCAGCCCCAGCATTTT,CASTKGRGSNQPQHF
TRBD1,.,TRBV5-1,TRBJ1-1,TGCGCCAGCAGATCAGGGGGCACTGAAGCTTTCTTT,CASRSGGTEAFF
.,.,TRBV19,TRBJ1-2,TGTGCCAGTGCTAAGGGTGATGACTATGGCTACACCTTC,CASAKGDDYGYTF
.,.,TRBV28,TRBJ1-6,TGTGCCAGCAGTTTACGGACGTCGGATACCTCATATAATTCACCCCTCCACTTT,CASSLRTSDTSYNSPLHF
.,.,TRBV4-1,TRBJ1-1,TGCGCCAGCAGCCAAGATTTACGGATGAACACTGAAGCTTTCTTT,CASSQDLRMNTEAFF
.,once,TRBV4-2,TRBJ1-2,TGTGCCAGCAGCCAAGATTTGACAAGGGGTTCCTATGGCTACACCTTC,CASSQDLTRGSYGYTF
TRBD2,.,TRBV9,TRBJ2-3,TGTGCCAGCAGCGTAGCCAGCGGGGGAGGTACGCAGTATTTT,CASSVASGGGTQYF
TRBD2,.,TRBV5-1,TRBJ2-4,TGCGCCAGCAGCTTGCGAGCGGGAGGCAAAAACATTCAGTACTTC,CASSLRAGGKNIQYF
.,.,TRBV27,TRBJ1-1,TGTGCCAGCCGAGGGCGGCAGAACACTGAAGCTTTCTTT,CASRGRQNTEAFF
.,.,TRBV6-5,TRBJ1-6,TGTGCCAGCAGTACTCGGTCACCCCTCCACTTT,CASSTRSPLHF
.,.,TRBV6-5,TRBJ2-5,TGTGCCAGCAGTTACGGTCAGGGTTGGGCGGAGACCCAGTACTTC,CASSYGQGWAETQYF
.,.,TRBV7-8,TRBJ2-7,TGTGCCAGCAGAGACAGGTACTCCTACGAGCAGTACTTC,CASRDRYSYEQYF
.,.,TRBV19,TRBJ2-7,TGTGCCAGCCGTAGATTGGCAGGGTCCTACGAGCAGTACTTC,CASRRLAGSYEQYF
.,.,TRBV24-1,TRBJ2-1,TGTGCCACCAGCGAGGCGGGTAAGACCTACAATGAGCAGTTCTTC,CATSEAGKTYNEQFF
TRBD2,.,TRBV10-3,TRBJ2-3,TGTGCCATCAGGGAACGGACTAGCGGGTCGGGTACAGATACGCAGTATTTT,CAIRERTSGSGTDTQYF
.,.,TRBV30,TRBJ1-2,TGTGCCTGGAGTGTTGGGGGGGTTGGCTACACCTTC,CAWSVGGVGYTF
TRBD2,.,TRBV9,TRBJ2-1,TGTGCCAGCAGCTCCGGGACTAGCGGGAGGGTCTACAATGAGCAGTTCTTC,CASSSGTSGRVYNEQFF
.,.,TRBV3-1/TRBV3-2,TRBJ2-5,TGTGCCAGCAGCCCTGACCCGTGGGTCGCCCAGTACTTC,CASSPDPWVAQYF
TRBD2,.,TRBV18,TRBJ2-7,TGTGCCAGCTCACCCCCGGCGCGGGGGAGGGAGCAGTACTTC,CASSPPARGREQYF
TRBD1,.,TRBV27,TRBJ1-2,TGTGCCAGCAGTAGAGGGGGCTATGACTATGGCTACACCTTC,CASSRGGYDYGYTF
TRBD1,.,TRBV12-5,TRBJ2-3,TGTGCTAGTGGTTTTCCAACAGGGGGGAGGACAGATACGCAGTATTTT,CASGFPTGGRTDTQYF
.,.,TRBV4-3,TRBJ1-3,TGCGCCAGCAGCCAAGATTCCAGGGCAGACACCATATATTTT,CASSQDSRADTIYF
TRBD1,.,TRBV19,TRBJ1-6,TGTGCCAGTAACGTTCAGGGGGCGGATAATTCACCCCTCCACTTT,CASNVQGADNSPLHF
.,once,TRBV9,TRBJ2-7,TGTGCCAGCAGCGTAGCGGGGACTTACGAGCAGTACTTC,CASSVAGTYEQYF
TRBD2,.,TRBV19,TRBJ2-7,TGTGCCAGTAGTATGTTAGGGGCGGGAGAAAGCGAGCAGTACTTC,CASSMLGAGESEQYF
.,.,TRBV19,TRBJ2-1,TGTGCCAGTGGTCTAGCCTCCTACAATGAGCAGTTCTTC,CASGLASYNEQFF